This TCR beta chain originates from a study of cytomegalovirus exposure and HLA in healthy donors. Germline V gene sequence: CDR1 LNHNV, CDR2 YYDKDF (reference sequence). V was shortened by 0 bases and J by 1 base, with 13 bases between the two germline ends. The CDR3 has 17 residues. Remarks on this clone: At the DNA level, this CDR3 is encoded by other sequences in the same sample as well.

Primers: 60 Vbeta forward and 13 Jbeta reverse. The assay was immunoSEQ multiplex PCR, and TCRdb's table has in-frame clones only and misses some. The specimen's table records about 200,000 clones. This clonotype was obtained from a girl between 2 and 10 years old in good health and CMV-seropositive. The chain couples TRBV15 to TRBJ2-1, with a possible D match to TRBD2 (5 bases). The specimen sequenced was PBMCs. The CDR3: CATSRDGAVSSYNEQFF. CDR3 DNA sequence: TGTGCCACCAGCAGAGATGGAGCGGTTAGTTCCTACAATGAGCAGTTCTTC. Complete variable domain (other parts from reference TRBV15 and TRBJ2-1): DAMVIQNPRYQVTQFGKPVTLSCSQTLNHNVMYWYQQKSSQAPKLLFHYYDKDFNNEADTPDNFQSRRPNTSFCFLDIRSPGLGDTAMYLCATSRDGAVSSYNEQFFGPGTRLTVL.